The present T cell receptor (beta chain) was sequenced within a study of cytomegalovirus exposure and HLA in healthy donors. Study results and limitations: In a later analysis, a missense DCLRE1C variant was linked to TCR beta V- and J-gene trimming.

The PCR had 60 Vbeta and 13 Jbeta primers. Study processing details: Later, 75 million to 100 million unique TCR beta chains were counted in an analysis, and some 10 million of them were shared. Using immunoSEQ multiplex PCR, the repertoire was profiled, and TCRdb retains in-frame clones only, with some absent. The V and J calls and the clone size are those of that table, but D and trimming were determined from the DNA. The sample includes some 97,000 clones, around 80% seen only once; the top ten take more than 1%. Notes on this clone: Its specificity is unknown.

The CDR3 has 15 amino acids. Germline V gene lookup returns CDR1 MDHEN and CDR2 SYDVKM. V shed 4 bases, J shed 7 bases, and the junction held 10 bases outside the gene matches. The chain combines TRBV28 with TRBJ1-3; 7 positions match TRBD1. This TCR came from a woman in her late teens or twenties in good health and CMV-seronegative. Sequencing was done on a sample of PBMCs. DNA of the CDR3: TGTGCCAGCAGTTCCCCCGACAGGGCAAGCAACACCATATATTTT. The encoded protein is CASSSPDRASNTIYF.